This is a list of T cell receptor beta chains from one sample in a study of beta chain features in type 1 diabetes. The method was immunoSEQ multiplex PCR; TCRdb's version includes in-frame clones alone and lacks a portion of them. The table has hundreds of thousands of clones, around 12% seen once. Sequences were obtained from naive CD4+ T cells from blood. The source of these receptors is a woman aged 18-29 years with type 1 diabetes. The CDR3 runs from the conserved cysteine through the conserved F or W. A D gene is named only where the DNA matches it firmly. Part of the rows lack a size; the others show once, few, many or a class for expanded clones.

d_call clone_size j_call v_call cdr3_aa cdr3_nt
. few TRBJ2-3 TRBV2 CASSGGRPPRDTQYF TGTGCCAGCAGTGGAGGCCGCCCCCCCCGGGATACGCAGTATTTT
TRBD1 few TRBJ1-2 TRBV20-1 CSLTGGYGYTF TGCAGCCTGACAGGGGGCTATGGCTACACCTTC
TRBD2 . TRBJ2-5 TRBV7-2 CASSPRGVRKETQYF TGTGCCAGCAGCCCCCGGGGGGTTCGGAAAGAGACCCAGTACTTC
TRBD2 few TRBJ2-1 TRBV6-6 CASSLAGAYNEQFF TGTGCCAGCTCACTAGCGGGGGCCTACAATGAGCAGTTCTTC
. . TRBJ2-1 TRBV7-3 CASSSGSSYNEQFF TGTGCCAGCAGCTCCGGGAGCTCCTACAATGAGCAGTTCTTC
TRBD2 few TRBJ2-5 TRBV14 CASSQDFRASGSQETQYF TGTGCCAGCAGCCAAGATTTTCGGGCTAGCGGGAGCCAAGAGACCCAGTACTTC
. few TRBJ2-4 TRBV7-9 CASSLRSGHNTKNIQYF TGTGCCAGCAGCTTACGCTCGGGACATAATACCAAAAACATTCAGTACTTC
. few TRBJ2-7 TRBV18 CASSPPLNTYEQYF TGTGCCAGCTCACCACCGTTGAACACCTACGAGCAGTACTTC
. . TRBJ2-7 TRBV9 CASSAFVSSYEQYF TGTGCCAGCAGCGCCTTCGTTAGCTCCTACGAGCAGTACTTC
TRBD2 few TRBJ2-7 TRBV7-2 CASSRSGTNPFEQYF TGTGCCAGCAGCCGATCCGGGACTAACCCTTTCGAGCAGTACTTC
. . TRBJ2-1 TRBV5-1 CASSFGTQTSYNEQFF TGCGCCAGCAGCTTTGGGACACAAACAAGTTACAATGAGCAGTTCTTC
. few TRBJ1-2 TRBV5-6 CASSLAYGYTF TGTGCCAGCAGCTTGGCGTATGGCTACACCTTC